A single sample gave rise to the 10 T cell receptor beta chains below, sequenced in a study of Graves' ophthalmopathy and Graves' hyperthyroidism (dated by TCRdb to between 2018 and 2020). TCRdb lists the instrument as Illumina HiSeq 2000. For repertoire sequencing, the TCR beta CDR3 regions were amplified from RNA transcripts. The first round of RT-PCR was done with HTBI primers and the Qiagen OneStep RT-PCR kit, and was followed by a second round of multiplex PCR, then size selection and purification. TCRdb trimmed public reads at Q25 via fastp, called clones via MiXCR and kept in-frame beta chains. Rows matching on CDR3 protein sequence are summarized as one entry with the most common DNA and genes. This sample holds 300,000 to 500,000 distinct CDR3 sequences; roughly 15% were observed only once. Around 6.6% of the sample lies in the top ten. Material for sequencing was peripheral blood. The receptors were sampled from a woman aged 18 to 35 with stable Graves' hyperthyroidism. Donor details come from another sample of the same person, matched by shared clones.

This clonotype was picked up many times. This chain uses TRBV27 with TRBJ1-6; the match to TRBD1 covers 7 bases. This CDR3 has 16 amino acids. Germline CDR1 reads MNHEY; CDR2 reads SMNVEV (reference sequence). Losses at the gene ends were 2 bases for V and 6 bases for J; bases not matched to a gene: 7. CDR3 sequence (DNA): TGTGCCAGCAGTTTACAGGGGGAGTACGGTAATTCACCCCTCCACTTT. Encoded protein: CASSLQGEYGNSPLHF.

In this sample, this clonotype turned up many times. The V call is TRBV28, the J call TRBJ2-7; D uncertain. This CDR3 has 15 residues. Germline values: CDR1 MDHEN, CDR2 SYDVKM. The V gene lost 5 bases and the J gene lost 2 bases, with 16 bases spanning the gap. The CDR3 spells CASSVPRLGPYEQYF. The CDR3, as DNA: TGTGCCAGCAGTGTACCGCGGTTGGGCCCCTACGAGCAGTACTTC.

This clonotype has more than one count but fewer than ten. The chain employs TRBV18 and TRBJ2-5, with D perhaps being TRBD1 or TRBD2 (5 bases each). From germline, CDR1 is KGHSH and CDR2 LQKENI. Trimming removed 4 bases from V and 2 bases from J, with 11 bases in between. The CDR3 runs to 14 residues. The DNA for the CDR3 is TGTGCCAGCTCACGACGGGACGGACAAGAGACCCAGTACTTC. Translated: CASSRRDGQETQYF.

This clonotype was detected many times. An end of the junction does not agree with germline; a read error may underlie this. CDR3 region: CSVEDSGLGYTF. The DNA for the CDR3 is TGCAGCGTGGAAGACTCGGGCCTGGGCTACACCTTC. V is TRBV29-1 and J is TRBJ1-2, with no clear D. CDR1 and CDR2 (germline): SQVTM, ANQGSEA. The CDR3 has 12 amino acids.

At least ten counts were recorded for this clonotype. V and J are TRBV5-6 and TRBJ2-7; D is ambiguous. The ends were cut back, 3 bases at V and 6 bases at J, with 7 bases in the middle. Germline assignment: CDR1 SGHDT and CDR2 YYEEEE. The CDR3 has 11 amino acids. CDR3 sequence: CASSSLAEQYF. The CDR3 DNA reads TGTGCCAGCAGCTCCCTCGCCGAGCAGTACTTC.

This clonotype was seen repeatedly, ten times or more. The chain carries TRBV5-8 and TRBJ1-3; D uncertain. Germline-derived CDR1 and CDR2 are SGHTS and YDEGEE. The V end lost 6 bases, the J end lost 0 bases, and 10 bases lay between the germline ends. The CDR3 sequence is 14 residues long. The CDR3 protein is CASTLDLSGNTIYF. CDR3 in DNA: TGTGCCAGCACCCTAGACCTCTCTGGAAACACCATATATTTT. The full variable domain, in which reference TRBV5-8 and TRBJ1-3 provide the parts outside the CDR3, is EAGVTQSPTHLIKTRGQQATLRCSPISGHTSVYWYQQALGLGLQFLLWYDEGEERNRGNFPPRFSGRQFPNYSSELNVNALELEDSALYLCASTLDLSGNTIYFGEGSWLTVV.

CDR3 sequence (DNA): TGTGCCAGCAGCCCCCACATTGCTCGGGAGACCCAGTACTTC. This encodes CASSPHIARETQYF. The chain couples TRBV7-2 to TRBJ2-5; D unclear. CDR1 is SGHTA, CDR2 FQGNSA, per germline. The V gene lost 5 bases and the J gene lost 5 bases, with 15 bases spanning the gap. The CDR3 spans 14 residues.

This clonotype has a count of ten or more. The rearrangement links TRBV6-5 to TRBJ2-3; D gene uncertain. From germline, CDR1 is MNHEY and CDR2 SVGAGI. V lost 0 bases, J lost 2 bases, and 9 bases lay in between. The CDR3 has 15 amino acids. CDR3: CASSYSDTNTDTQYF. For the CDR3, the DNA is TGTGCCAGCAGTTACTCTGACACGAACACAGATACGCAGTATTTT.

This clonotype showed up many times. The chain combines TRBV6-1 with TRBJ1-3, with D tentatively TRBD1 (6 bases). The CDR3 runs 16 residues. Per germline, CDR1 MNHNS and CDR2 SASEGT. V lost 2 bases and J lost 0, with 11 bases in between. CDR3: CASSERGASSGNTIYF. The CDR3 nucleotides are TGTGCCAGCAGTGAACGGGGGGCCTCCTCTGGAAACACCATATATTTT.

Only a few counts were recorded for this clonotype. The genes are TRBV5-1 and TRBJ1-5; 7 bases fit TRBD1. CDR1 and CDR2 from the germline V gene are SGHRS and YFSETQ. V was pared by 0 bases and J by 5 bases, with 5 bases of the junction left unmatched. This CDR3 has 15 amino acids. The CDR3 DNA reads TGCGCCAGCAGCTTGGAAGGGGGCACGGATCAGCCCCAGCATTTT. Amino acids: CASSLEGGTDQPQHF.